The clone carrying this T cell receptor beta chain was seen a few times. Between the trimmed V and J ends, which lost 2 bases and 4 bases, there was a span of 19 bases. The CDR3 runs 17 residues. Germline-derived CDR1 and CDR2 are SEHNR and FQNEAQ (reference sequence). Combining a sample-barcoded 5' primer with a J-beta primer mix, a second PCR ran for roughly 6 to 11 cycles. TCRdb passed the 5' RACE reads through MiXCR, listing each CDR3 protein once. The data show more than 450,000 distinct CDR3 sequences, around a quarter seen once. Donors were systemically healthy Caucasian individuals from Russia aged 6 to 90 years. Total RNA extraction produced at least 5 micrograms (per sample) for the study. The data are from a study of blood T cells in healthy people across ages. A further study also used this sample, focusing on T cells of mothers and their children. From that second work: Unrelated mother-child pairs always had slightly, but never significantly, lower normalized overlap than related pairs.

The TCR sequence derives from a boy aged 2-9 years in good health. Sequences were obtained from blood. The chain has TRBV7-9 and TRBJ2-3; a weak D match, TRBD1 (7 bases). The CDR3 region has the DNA TGTGCCAGCAGCTTACCATCAGGGGGGATCTGTTCAGATACGCAGTATTTT. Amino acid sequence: CASSLPSGGICSDTQYF.